This T cell receptor beta chain comes out of a study of spatial heterogeneity in lung cancer. Study results and limitations: Ubiquitous expanded tumor TCRs appeared in blood more at resection than follow-up.

Every TCR cDNA molecule bore a unique molecular identifier. Each CDR3 protein is one row after TCRdb ran MiXCR on the 5' RACE reads. The repertoire holds roughly 8,000 distinct CDR3 sequences, with 7.5% to 10% as singletons. Germline CDR1 SGHRS, CDR2 YFSETQ. The CDR3 is 13 amino acids. The V end was cut by 7 bases, the J end by 0 bases, with 9 bases between. This clonotype was counted ten times or more. Antigen specificity is unknown. The time point: sample taken at primary tumor resection. Source: PBMCs, taken at surgery. This clonotype was obtained from a male donor with early-stage non-small cell lung cancer. The chain carries TRBV5-1 and TRBJ2-3; D unresolved. The CDR3 reads CASGSGSTDTQYF. Written as DNA, the CDR3 is TGCGCCAGCGGTAGTGGAAGCACAGATACGCAGTATTTT.